The 29 T cell receptor beta chains reported below all come from one sample, sequenced in a study of T-cell memory formation after mild COVID-19. TCRdb reprocessed the 5' RACE reads via MiXCR and lists one record per CDR3 protein. The sample yields roughly 110,000 distinct CDR3 sequences, 9.5% to 15% seen once. The sample comprised PBMCs or a T cell subset sorted from them (not recorded which). These receptors all come from an adult woman who had mild COVID-19 (a few samples of this study predate the infection). Cell type and time point are not known.

This clonotype appeared a few times. The J gene is TRBJ2-3, the V gene TRBV24-1; D unresolved. Germline CDR1 reads KGHDR; CDR2 reads SFDVKD. The V end lost 6 bases, the J end lost 6 bases, and 18 bases lay between the germline ends. This CDR3 comprises 15 residues. CDR3 loop: CATSLGEWGLDTQYF. In DNA form, the CDR3 reads TGTGCCACCAGTCTGGGCGAGTGGGGTCTCGATACGCAGTATTTT.

This clonotype was counted a few times. The chain carries TRBV4-1 and TRBJ2-7; 7 bases map to TRBD1. Germline assignment: CDR1 MGHRA and CDR2 YSYEKL. The CDR3 sequence is 15 residues long. Trimming cost V 1 base and J 0 bases; bases outside gene matches: 3. The CDR3 DNA reads as TGCGCCAGCAGCCAAGCTACAGGGGACTCCTACGAGCAGTACTTC. This gives the protein CASSQATGDSYEQYF.

Ten or more counts support this clonotype. The chain carries TRBV11-1 and TRBJ2-1; 9 bases are a match to TRBD2. The CDR3 sequence is 14 residues long. V dropped 1 base and J dropped 9; count of bases not matched to a gene: 4. Per germline, CDR1 SGHAT and CDR2 FQDESV (reference sequence). This chain's CDR3 is CASSLVGTSFEQFF. DNA for the CDR3: TGTGCCAGCAGCTTAGTGGGGACTAGCTTTGAGCAGTTCTTC.

Regarding this clonotype: A much larger clone is a single base away; this may be a read error. The rearrangement links TRBV7-9 to TRBJ2-7; 7 bases line up with TRBD2. Germline CDR1 reads SEHNR; CDR2 reads FQNEAQ (reference sequence). The CDR3 length is 13 residues. This CDR3 reads CASSLASGYEEYF. The CDR3 nucleotides are TGTGCCAGCAGCCTCGCTAGCGGATACGAGGAGTACTTC.

The chain uses TRBV19 and TRBJ2-1; 9 nucleotides align to TRBD1. This CDR3 contains 15 residues. The germline CDR1 and CDR2 sequences are LNHDA and SQIVND (reference sequence). V lost 3 bases to trimming and J lost 11 bases; unmatched junction nucleotides: 11. Written as DNA, the CDR3 is TGTGCCAGTAGTATCCCCGGACAGGGGCGGGTAAAGCAGTTCTTC. The encoded protein is CASSIPGQGRVKQFF.

This chain uses TRBV2 with TRBJ2-1; tentatively, D is TRBD2 (6 bases). Per germline, CDR1 SNHLY and CDR2 FYNNEI. The CDR3 runs to 15 residues. Between the trimmed V and J ends, which lost 4 bases and 9 bases, there was a span of 19 bases. The DNA of the CDR3 is TGTGCCAGCAGTGGGGGACTCGCCCGATTATTTGAGCAGTTCTTC. Amino acid sequence: CASSGGLARLFEQFF.

The CDR3 here is CASSSTTENTEAFF. The DNA for the CDR3 is TGTGCCAGCAGCAGCACGACAGAGAACACTGAAGCTTTCTTT. This chain connects TRBV7-9 to TRBJ1-1; TRBD1 is a possible D gene (5 bases). Between the trimmed V and J ends, which lost 5 bases and 1 base, there was a span of 11 bases. This CDR3 is built from 14 residues. Germline CDR1 reads SEHNR; CDR2 reads FQNEAQ (reference sequence). Based on the CDR3 plus reference TRBV7-9 and TRBJ1-1, the full variable domain is DTGVSQNPRHKITKRGQNVTFRCDPISEHNRLYWYRQTLGQGPEFLTYFQNEAQLEKSRLLSDRFSAERPKGSFSTLEIQRTEQGDSAMYLCASSSTTENTEAFFGQGTRLTVV.

This clonotype was found a few times. The rearrangement joins TRBV12-3 or TRBV12-4 to TRBJ2-5; 7 bases map to TRBD2. The CDR3 loop spans 19 amino acids. The trim removed 7 bases at V and 2 bases at J, leaving 22 bases unmatched. CDR3 amino acids: CASTGGEWEIPNLQETQYF. Here the CDR3 DNA reads TGTGCCAGCACTGGGGGGGAGTGGGAAATTCCCAACCTACAAGAGACCCAGTACTTC.

This clonotype was picked up many times. This chain connects TRBV6-5 to TRBJ2-1; D gene unclear. The CDR3 sequence is 13 residues long. In germline, CDR1 is MNHEY, CDR2 SVGAGI. Trimming pared 0 bases from V and 8 bases from J, leaving 8 bases between. The CDR3 spells CASSYSSPDEQFF. The DNA for the CDR3 is TGTGCCAGCAGTTACTCAAGCCCCGATGAGCAGTTCTTC.

This clonotype was counted a few times. The chain recombines TRBV12-3 or TRBV12-4 with TRBJ2-7; either TRBD1 or TRBD2 may fit D (6 bases each). The V and J ends lost 5 bases and 2 bases respectively, with 13 bases between them. The CDR3 extends over 14 amino acids. The CDR3 is CASSPRGLTYEQYF. The CDR3 DNA reads as TGTGCCAGCAGTCCCCGGGGGCTGACCTACGAGCAGTACTTC.

Only a few counts were recorded for this clonotype. The chain joins TRBV24-1 to TRBJ2-2; 7 nucleotides line up with TRBD2. The CDR3 extends over 17 amino acids. CDR1 and CDR2 (germline): KGHDR, SFDVKD. The V segment lost 4 bases and the J segment 1 base; nucleotides outside the gene matches: 8. The CDR3 DNA follows: TGTGCCACCAGTGAAGGATCGTCTAGCGGGAACACCGGGGAGCTGTTTTTT. Its translation is CATSEGSSSGNTGELFF.

J is TRBJ2-3 and V is TRBV7-9; 12 bases line up with TRBD2. Germline trimming cut 5 bases from V and 2 bases from J; bases unmatched to any gene: 5. The CDR3 consists of 16 residues. Germline values: CDR1 SEHNR, CDR2 FQNEAQ (reference sequence). In DNA form, the CDR3 reads TGTGCCAGCAGCCATTCTAGCGGGGGGGCCACAGATACGCAGTATTTT. It yields the protein CASSHSSGGATDTQYF.

Only a few counts were recorded for this clonotype. This chain links TRBV24-1 with TRBJ1-1; D might be TRBD1 (5 bases). Germline V lookup: CDR1 KGHDR, CDR2 SFDVKD. This CDR3 has 14 amino acids. The V end was cut by 8 bases, the J end by 4 bases, with 16 bases between. The CDR3 DNA sequence: TGTGCCACCACCACCGCCGGGGGAGGCACTGAAGCTTTCTTT. This translates into CATTTAGGGTEAFF.

This clonotype occurred a few times. The J gene is TRBJ2-7, the V gene TRBV9; the D gene could be TRBD1 or TRBD2 (6 bases each). The CDR3 extends over 15 amino acids. Trimming stripped 4 bases from V and 5 bases from J, with 19 bases between. The germline gives CDR1 SGDLS, CDR2 YYNGEE. CDR3 residues: CASSPTGLTGDEQYF. The DNA of the CDR3 is TGTGCCAGCAGCCCTACAGGGTTAACGGGGGACGAGCAGTACTTC.

The chain carries TRBV7-2 and TRBJ2-2; TRBD2 might be the D (5 bases). The CDR3 is made up of 16 amino acids. Germline values: CDR1 SGHTA, CDR2 FQGNSA. V lost 1 base and J lost 6, with 15 bases in between. The CDR3 protein is CASSLGQLGSPGELFF. CDR3 coding DNA: TGTGCCAGCAGCTTAGGGCAACTAGGGTCCCCCGGGGAGCTGTTTTTT.

This clonotype has just a few counts. The V and J genes are TRBV5-1 and TRBJ2-7; 11 nucleotides line up with TRBD1. The CDR3 sequence is 15 residues long. V was pared by 4 bases and J by 0 bases, with 3 bases of the junction left unmatched. Germline values: CDR1 SGHRS, CDR2 YFSETQ. The CDR3 loop reads CASSRDRGSSYEQYF. CDR3 coding DNA: TGCGCCAGCAGCCGGGACAGGGGGAGCTCCTACGAGCAGTACTTC. The full variable domain, with the rest looked up from reference TRBV5-1 and TRBJ2-7, is KAGVTQTPRYLIKTRGQQVTLSCSPISGHRSVSWYQQTPGQGLQFLFEYFSETQRNKGNFPGRFSGRQFSNSRSEMNVSTLELGDSALYLCASSRDRGSSYEQYFGPGTRLTVT.

There are a few counts of this clonotype. The CDR3, as DNA: TGTGCCACCAGCGAAGATTACGGAGGTCTCTACGTCTCCTACGAGCAGTACTTC. Translating gives CATSEDYGGLYVSYEQYF. The V call is TRBV15, the J call TRBJ2-7; D is possibly TRBD2 (5 bases). This CDR3 has 18 residues. CDR1 and CDR2 from the germline V gene are LNHNV and YYDKDF (reference sequence). Trimming pared 5 bases from V and 0 bases from J, leaving 23 bases between.

This clonotype turned up a few times. This chain uses TRBV12-3 or TRBV12-4 with TRBJ2-1; 9 bases fit TRBD2. J was trimmed by 9 bases and V by 11 bases; bases with no gene match: 17. This CDR3 comprises 15 residues. The CDR3 sequence: CAPATGREGICEQFF. The CDR3 DNA follows: TGTGCCCCCGCTACCGGGCGGGAGGGGATTTGTGAGCAGTTCTTC.

This clonotype was detected a few times. V gene TRBV23-1 combines with J gene TRBJ2-3; 10 positions agree with TRBD2. TRBV23-1 is an open reading frame whose function is uncertain. V shed 0 bases, J shed 5 bases, and the junction held 17 bases outside the gene matches. This CDR3 is 20 amino acids long. The CDR3, as DNA: TGCGCCAGCAGTCAATCGGGCAGAGACCTAATAGCGGGAGGAGGAGATACGCAGTATTTT. Amino acids: CASSQSGRDLIAGGGDTQYF.

V is TRBV6-5 and J is TRBJ2-7; D tentatively fits TRBD1 or TRBD2 (5 bases each). CDR1 and CDR2 (germline): MNHEY, SVGAGI. This CDR3 is built from 17 residues. V was cut by 2 bases and J by 0 bases, with 17 bases left in between. The CDR3: CASSYEGAGLSSYEQYF. CDR3 nucleotide sequence: TGTGCCAGCAGTTACGAAGGGGCGGGTTTGAGCTCCTACGAGCAGTACTTC.

There are many counts of this clonotype. The CDR3 sequence: CASSPWGRANVLTF. CDR3 coding DNA: TGTGCCAGCAGCCCCTGGGGGCGGGCCAACGTCCTGACTTTC. The chain couples TRBV5-5 to TRBJ2-6; a weak D match, TRBD1 (6 bases). CDR1 and CDR2 (germline): SGHKS, YYEKEE (reference sequence). This CDR3 contains 14 residues. V was shortened by 4 bases and J by 5 bases, with 10 bases between the two germline ends.

V and J are TRBV20-1 and TRBJ2-5; the D call may be TRBD1 or TRBD2 (5 bases each). V was shortened by 8 bases and J by 5 bases, with 24 bases between the two germline ends. The length of the CDR3 is 15 residues. Germline values: CDR1 DFQATT, CDR2 SNEGSKA (reference sequence). CDR3 bases: TGCAGTCTGAGGGAAACTAGAGGGGTATGGGAGACCCAGTACTTC. This gives the protein CSLRETRGVWETQYF.

A few counts support this clonotype. The genes are TRBV27 and TRBJ2-3; D is undetermined. The germline gives CDR1 MNHEY, CDR2 SMNVEV (reference sequence). The CDR3 is 12 residues long. V gave up 8 bases and J gave up 8 bases, with 14 bases separating them. CDR3 sequence reads: CASLGLHGTQYF. CDR3 nucleotide sequence: TGTGCCAGCCTGGGGTTACACGGTACGCAGTATTTT.

In this sample, this clonotype turned up a few times. This chain uses TRBV4-3 with TRBJ2-5; 8 positions agree with TRBD1. The V and J ends lost 3 bases and 2 bases, in that order; junction bases with no gene match: 8. The CDR3 has 16 amino acids. CDR1 is LGHNA and CDR2 is YSLEER in the germline V gene. As DNA, the CDR3 is TGCGCCAGCAGCCACGACGGAGGACAGGGTCAAGAGACCCAGTACTTC. It encodes CASSHDGGQGQETQYF.

The rearrangement links TRBV7-3 to TRBJ1-6, with D possibly matching TRBD1 (6 bases). V dropped 5 bases and J dropped 7 bases, with 27 bases sitting between them. The length of the CDR3 is 19 residues. Germline V CDR1 and CDR2: SGHTA, FQGTGA. The chain's CDR3 is CASSPNAQGRWNRNSPLHF. The CDR3 DNA follows: TGTGCCAGCAGCCCTAATGCGCAGGGGAGGTGGAACCGGAATTCACCCCTCCACTTT.

J is TRBJ1-1 and V is TRBV7-9; no reliable D call. Germline V gene lookup returns CDR1 SEHNR and CDR2 FQNEAQ (reference sequence). The CDR3 extends over 12 amino acids. DNA for the CDR3: TGTGCGGGAGGAGGGCTGAACACTGAAGCTTTCTTT. This encodes CAGGGLNTEAFF.

This clonotype was detected ten times or more. The chain employs TRBV30 and TRBJ1-1; D unclear. V dropped 2 bases and J dropped 7 bases, with 8 bases sitting between them. This CDR3 comprises 11 residues. The germline gives CDR1 GTSNPN, CDR2 SVGIG (reference sequence). CDR3 sequence reads: CAWSHGIEAFF. DNA for the CDR3: TGTGCCTGGAGTCATGGGATTGAAGCTTTCTTT. Variable domain in full (rest from reference TRBV30 and TRBJ1-1): SQTIHQWPATLVQPVGSPLSLECTVEGTSNPNLYWYRQAAGRGLQLLFYSVGIGQISSEVPQNLSASRPQDRQFILSSKKLLLSDSGFYLCAWSHGIEAFFGQGTRLTVV.

The chain combines TRBV12-3 or TRBV12-4 with TRBJ2-3; TRBD1 matches at 8 bases. CDR3 size: 16 residues. V shed 5 bases and J 3 bases; nucleotides not matched to a gene: 10. CDR3 protein: CASSTSWTGFTDTQYF. The CDR3 region has the DNA TGTGCCAGCAGTACCAGCTGGACAGGGTTTACAGATACGCAGTATTTT.

V usage is TRBV9 and J usage is TRBJ2-5; no clear D. The CDR3 is 12 residues long. Germline CDR1 and CDR2: SGDLS and YYNGEE. V lost 0 bases and J lost 5, with 5 bases in between. CDR3 protein: CASSVDFETQYF. In DNA form, the CDR3 reads TGTGCCAGCAGCGTAGATTTTGAGACCCAGTACTTC. Supplemented by reference TRBV9 and TRBJ2-5, the full variable domain reads DSGVTQTPKHLITATGQRVTLRCSPRSGDLSVYWYQQSLDQGLQFLIQYYNGEERAKGNILERFSAQQFPDLHSELNLSSLELGDSALYFCASSVDFETQYFGPGTRLLVL.